What follows are 23 T cell receptor beta chains derived from one specimen sequenced in a study of shared clonotypes between healthy human individuals (dated by TCRdb to 2019 to 2021). The library was prepared using the immunoSEQ multiplex PCR assay. Imported from immuneACCESS, the table was reduced by TCRdb to in-frame sequences with V and J called. These copies leave out some clones; in studies compared against another copy, an unresolved V gene accounts for under half, and the cause of the remainder is not known. This sample is represented by roughly 2 million clones; almost 96% of them were singletons. In total, the top ten clones hold more than 0.1% of the sample. The specimen sequenced was naive CD4+ T cells sorted from blood. Read against the paper, the sample's cell subset or site label means: CD45RA+ positively selected. The origin of the receptors is a man younger than 35 in good health.

The genes are TRBV28 and TRBJ2-7, with a tentative D call TRBD2 (6 bases). From germline, CDR1 is MDHEN and CDR2 SYDVKM. The CDR3 covers 15 residues. The ends were cut back, 4 bases at V and 2 bases at J, with 15 bases in the middle. The CDR3 loop is CASSSPPGGAYEQYF. In DNA form, the CDR3 reads TGTGCCAGCAGTTCCCCCCCCGGGGGAGCCTACGAGCAGTACTTC.

This clone was counted once. The gene calls are TRBV10-1 and TRBJ2-3, with a tentative D call TRBD1 (6 bases). CDR3 length equals 13 residues. The V gene's germline CDR1 is WNHNN and CDR2 SYGVQD (reference sequence). V lost 6 bases, J lost 4 bases, and 11 bases lay in between. Here the CDR3 DNA reads TGCGCCAGCAGACAGGGTAACGCAGATACGCAGTATTTT. This codes for CASRQGNADTQYF.

The chain uses TRBV5-4 and TRBJ2-1; D is possibly TRBD2 (6 bases). V shed 4 bases and J shed 3 bases, with 17 bases lying between them. CDR1 is SGHNT and CDR2 is YYREEE in the germline V gene (reference sequence). The CDR3 contains 16 residues. The CDR3 reads CASSVGKAGSYNEQFF. The CDR3 bases are TGTGCCAGCAGCGTGGGAAAGGCGGGAAGCTACAATGAGCAGTTCTTC.

The chain carries TRBV19 and TRBJ2-3; D call uncertain. This CDR3 is 13 amino acids long. CDR1 and CDR2 (germline): LNHDA, SQIVND (reference sequence). With 0 bases removed from V and 7 bases from J, the gap between germline ends came to 8 bases. The CDR3 sequence is CASSIEARYTQYF. For the CDR3, the DNA is TGTGCCAGTAGTATAGAGGCCAGGTATACGCAGTATTTT.

This chain joins TRBV11-2 and TRBJ2-3; no clear D gene. The V end lost 1 base, the J end lost 4 bases, and 12 bases lay between the germline ends. The CDR3 sequence is 15 residues long. Germline V lookup: CDR1 SGHAT, CDR2 FQNNGV. Here the CDR3 DNA reads TGTGCCAGCAGCTTAGTAGAAGTTTTACCAGATACGCAGTATTTT. Its protein is CASSLVEVLPDTQYF.

CDR3 DNA: TGCGCCAGCAGCCAAGGGGACAGGGAGAGAGTTGGTCAGCCCCAGCATTTT. It is translated as CASSQGDRERVGQPQHF. The chain employs TRBV4-3 and TRBJ1-5, with 9 nucleotides matching TRBD1. The CDR3 totals 17 residues. The ends lost 1 base at V and 6 bases at J; junction bases unmatched: 10. Per the germline V gene, CDR1 is LGHNA and CDR2 is YSLEER.

This rearrangement joins TRBV5-1 to TRBJ2-7, with TRBD1 identical over 10 bases. The V gene's germline CDR1 is SGHRS and CDR2 YFSETQ. CDR3 length: 15 residues. V trimming: 4 bases; J trimming: 3 bases; junction bases outside the gene matches: 7. The CDR3 is CASSPSGTGVYEQYF. CDR3 bases: TGCGCCAGCAGCCCCTCCGGGACAGGGGTCTACGAGCAGTACTTC.

This chain joins TRBV5-1 and TRBJ2-7; D may be TRBD1 (6 bases). Trimming left V 1 base short and J 6 bases short, with 11 bases between. The CDR3 is made up of 13 amino acids. In germline, CDR1 is SGHRS, CDR2 YFSETQ. The DNA for the CDR3 is TGCGCCAGCAGCTTGAATCTAGGGGGCGAGCAGTACTTC. Its translation: CASSLNLGGEQYF.

This clone was detected only once. The rearrangement joins TRBV9 to TRBJ2-1; D perhaps matches TRBD1 (6 bases). This CDR3 has 13 residues. CDR1 and CDR2 from the germline V gene are SGDLS and YYNGEE. Trimming removed 0 bases from V and 9 bases from J, with 10 bases in between. The CDR3: CASSVEGTTEQFF. As DNA, the CDR3 is TGTGCCAGCAGCGTAGAGGGGACAACTGAGCAGTTCTTC. Full variable domain (rest looked up from reference TRBV9 and TRBJ2-1): DSGVTQTPKHLITATGQRVTLRCSPRSGDLSVYWYQQSLDQGLQFLIQYYNGEERAKGNILERFSAQQFPDLHSELNLSSLELGDSALYFCASSVEGTTEQFFGPGTRLTVL.

This clone was detected only a few times. Other DNA variants within this sample encode the same CDR3. Here the CDR3 DNA reads TGTGCCAGCAGCTTTTCCGAGAACACTGAAGCTTTCTTT. This sequence encodes CASSFSENTEAFF. The J gene is TRBJ1-1, the V gene TRBV11-2; D gene uncertain. Germline lookup yields CDR1 SGHAT and CDR2 FQNNGV. Deletions cut 3 bases from V and 1 base from J, with 6 bases between. The CDR3 extends over 13 amino acids.

The rearrangement uses TRBV5-1 and TRBJ2-1; 9 bases agree with TRBD1. Looked up from germline, CDR1 is SGHRS and CDR2 is YFSETQ. Trimming at V came to 2 bases and at J to 1 base, leaving 4 bases not matched to a gene. There are 16 residues in the CDR3. Here the CDR3 reads CASSLMGQGSYNEQFF. CDR3 bases: TGCGCCAGCAGCTTAATGGGACAGGGATCCTACAATGAGCAGTTCTTC.

Comment on this clone: Other DNA sequences in this sample translate to the same CDR3. The chain couples TRBV18 to TRBJ1-3; possibly TRBD1 for D (6 bases). With 3 bases removed from V and 2 bases from J, the gap between germline ends came to 11 bases. The germline V gene encodes CDR1 KGHSH and CDR2 LQKENI. CDR3 length equals 15 residues. CDR3 DNA sequence: TGTGCCAGCTCACCTGGGAAGGGGGCTGGAAACACCATATATTTT. Protein sequence: CASSPGKGAGNTIYF.

The chain is built from TRBV7-9 and TRBJ2-7, with TRBD2 matching over 12 bases. The CDR3 is 14 amino acids. Germline values: CDR1 SEHNR, CDR2 FQNEAQ (reference sequence). The V gene end was trimmed by 5 bases and the J gene end by 3 bases; junction bases not matched to a gene: 2. This CDR3 reads CASSTSGGRYEQYF. As DNA, the CDR3 is TGTGCCAGCAGCACTAGCGGGGGGCGCTACGAGCAGTACTTC.

As for this clone: The sample has other DNA sequences that encode this CDR3 too. This chain uses TRBV7-2 with TRBJ1-2; D gene ambiguous. CDR1 is SGHTA, CDR2 FQGNSA, per germline. Trimming removed 5 bases at V and 6 bases at J, with 10 bases between. The CDR3 is 12 residues long. CDR3 protein: CASSLGRDGYTF. The CDR3 DNA reads as TGTGCCAGCAGCCTCGGAAGGGATGGCTACACCTTC. The whole variable domain, remainder taken from reference TRBV7-2 and TRBJ1-2, is GAGVSQSPSNKVTEKGKDVELRCDPISGHTALYWYRQSLGQGLEFLIYFQGNSAPDKSGLPSDRFSAERTGGSVSTLTIQRTQQEDSAVYLCASSLGRDGYTFGSGTRLTVV.

A remark on this clone: In the same sample, other DNA sequences code for this CDR3. V is TRBV7-2 and J is TRBJ1-2; 8 bases align to TRBD1. Germline V gene data show CDR1 as SGHTA and CDR2 as FQGNSA. The CDR3 length is 14 residues. V shed 5 bases, J shed 3 bases, and the junction held 5 bases outside the gene matches. The CDR3 nucleotides read TGTGCCAGCAGCCCAGGACAGGGTTACTATGGCTACACCTTC. Translating it yields CASSPGQGYYGYTF.

The rearrangement links TRBV30 to TRBJ2-5, with D perhaps matching TRBD1 or TRBD2 (5 bases each). The CDR3 runs 11 residues. Germline CDR1 GTSNPN, CDR2 SVGIG (reference sequence). The germline V and J ends were trimmed by 5 bases and 1 base, with 5 bases remaining between them. The DNA of the CDR3 is TGTGCCTGGGGGACCCAAGAGACCCAGTACTTC. Amino acids: CAWGTQETQYF.

This CDR3 is CASSERRIPDTGELFF. The CDR3 DNA is TGTGCCAGCAGTGAAAGACGTATTCCCGACACCGGGGAGCTGTTTTTT. V usage is TRBV6-1 and J usage is TRBJ2-2; D call uncertain. Per germline, CDR1 MNHNS and CDR2 SASEGT. The CDR3 loop spans 16 amino acids. Trimming took off 2 bases at V and 3 bases at J, with 13 bases between the two ends.

The chain links TRBV2 to TRBJ1-2; D gene ambiguous. The CDR3 covers 13 residues. V lost 6 bases and J 3 bases, leaving 11 bases between the germline ends. CDR1 SNHLY and CDR2 FYNNEI come from the germline V gene. This chain's CDR3 is CASRDDTDYGYTF. The CDR3 nucleotides are TGTGCCAGCAGGGATGACACAGACTATGGCTACACCTTC. Filled out from reference TRBV2 and TRBJ1-2, the complete variable domain reads EPEVTQTPSHQVTQMGQEVILRCVPISNHLYFYWYRQILGQKVEFLVSFYNNEISEKSEIFDDQFSVERPDGSNFTLKIRSTKLEDSAMYFCASRDDTDYGYTFGSGTRLTVV.

The CDR3 DNA reads TGTGCCAGCAGTTCCTTGGACAGGGCATACAATGAGCAGTTCTTC. This gives the protein CASSSLDRAYNEQFF. V and J are TRBV6-5 and TRBJ2-1, with 8 bases matching TRBD1. After removal of 4 bases from V and 4 bases from J, the junction contained 6 bases not matched to a gene. CDR3 length: 15 residues. Germline CDR1 and CDR2: MNHEY and SVGAGI.

This clone came up once. This chain joins TRBV6-5 and TRBJ1-6, with 7 bases identical to TRBD1. Germline V gene data show CDR1 as MNHEY and CDR2 as SVGAGI. This CDR3 is 13 amino acids long. Losses at the gene ends were 8 bases for V and 6 bases for J; bases not matched to a gene: 4. CDR3 residues: CASYRGGNSPLHF. The DNA for the CDR3 is TGTGCCAGCTACAGGGGCGGTAATTCACCCCTCCACTTT.

The chain employs TRBV7-9 and TRBJ2-2; a weak D match, TRBD2 (6 bases). Germline values: CDR1 SEHNR, CDR2 FQNEAQ (reference sequence). Trimming pared 2 bases from V and 3 bases from J, leaving 10 bases between. The CDR3 has 15 amino acids. DNA of the CDR3: TGTGCCAGCAGCTTACTACTAGCAGACACCGGGGAGCTGTTTTTT. This translates into CASSLLLADTGELFF.

The rearrangement joins TRBV11-2 to TRBJ1-4, with D perhaps matching TRBD1 (5 bases). Trimming removed 2 bases at V and 8 bases at J, with 21 bases between. The germline CDR1 and CDR2 sequences are SGHAT and FQNNGV. The CDR3 totals 17 residues. CDR3 protein: CASSLWTTGPSGEKLFF. For the CDR3, the DNA is TGTGCCAGCAGCTTATGGACCACAGGACCCTCTGGGGAAAAACTGTTTTTT.

The chain links TRBV11-2 to TRBJ2-1, with D unresolved. In germline, CDR1 is SGHAT, CDR2 FQNNGV. CDR3 length: 14 amino acids. V was shortened by 1 base and J by 8 bases, with 12 bases between the two germline ends. In nucleotides, the CDR3 is TGTGCCAGCAGCTTAGGGCCGAAGGGCGATGAGCAGTTCTTC. Translated, it gives CASSLGPKGDEQFF.